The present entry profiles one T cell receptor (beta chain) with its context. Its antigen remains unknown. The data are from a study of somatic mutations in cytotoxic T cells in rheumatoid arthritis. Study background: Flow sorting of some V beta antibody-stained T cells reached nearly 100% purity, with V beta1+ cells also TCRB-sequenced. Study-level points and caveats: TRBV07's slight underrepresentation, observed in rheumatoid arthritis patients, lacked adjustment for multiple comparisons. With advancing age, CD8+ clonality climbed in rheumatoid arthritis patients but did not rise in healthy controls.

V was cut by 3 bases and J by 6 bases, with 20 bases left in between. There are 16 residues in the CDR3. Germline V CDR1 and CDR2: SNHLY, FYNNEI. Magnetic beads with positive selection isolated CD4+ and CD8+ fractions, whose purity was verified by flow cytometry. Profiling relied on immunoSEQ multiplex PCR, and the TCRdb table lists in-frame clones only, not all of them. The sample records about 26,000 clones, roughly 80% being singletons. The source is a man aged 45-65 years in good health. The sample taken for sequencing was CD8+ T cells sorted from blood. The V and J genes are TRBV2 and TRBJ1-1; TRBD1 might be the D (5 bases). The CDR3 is CASSDPGQGGFPEAFF. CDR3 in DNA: TGTGCCAGCAGTGATCCCGGGCAGGGAGGTTTCCCTGAAGCTTTCTTT. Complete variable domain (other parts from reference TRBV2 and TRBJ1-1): EPEVTQTPSHQVTQMGQEVILRCVPISNHLYFYWYRQILGQKVEFLVSFYNNEISEKSEIFDDQFSVERPDGSNFTLKIRSTKLEDSAMYFCASSDPGQGGFPEAFFGQGTRLTVV.